Following are 29 T cell receptor beta chains from one sample sequenced in a study of CXCR3-negative and CXCR3-positive naive CD8 T cells. UMI-labeled 5' RACE yielded the TRB cDNA libraries. TCRdb re-called the 5' RACE reads and shows each CDR3 protein once, DNA omitted. The sample table sets out about 43,000 distinct CDR3 sequences. The sequencing input was memory CD8+ T cells from blood. The receptors were gathered from a human donor in good health. Some clones in this sample may be carry-over from other donors' samples.

The rearrangement uses TRBV29-1 and TRBJ2-3. Germline CDR1 is SQVTM and CDR2 is ANQGSEA. This CDR3 spans 12 amino acids. CDR3 amino acids: CSVEDYSDTQYF.

The chain joins TRBV6-4 to TRBJ2-2; the D call from TCRdb, TRBD1, cannot be confirmed without DNA. Germline V gene lookup returns CDR1 MRHNA and CDR2 SNTAGT. This CDR3 comprises 16 residues. CDR3 residues: CASSAGQGFVTGELFF.

This sequence joins TRBV4-1 and TRBJ2-1; TCRdb gives TRBD1 as the D gene, but with no DNA this cannot be confirmed. CDR3 length: 12 amino acids. CDR1 is MGHRA and CDR2 is YSYEKL in the germline V gene. The CDR3 loop is CASSHEGTDQFF.

This sequence joins TRBV12-3 or TRBV12-4 and TRBJ2-3; TCRdb lists TRBD1, though no DNA is available to test this call. The CDR3 extends over 15 amino acids. The CDR3: CASSFRDTYTDTQYF.

V gene TRBV13 combines with J gene TRBJ2-7; the TCRdb call, TRBD2, lacks DNA for checking. Germline-derived CDR1 and CDR2 are PRHDT and FYEKMQ (reference sequence). CDR3 size: 14 residues. The CDR3 loop reads CASSTSGSSYEQYF.

V gene TRBV5-1 combines with J gene TRBJ2-7. CDR1 and CDR2 from the germline V gene are SGHRS and YFSETQ. The CDR3 runs to 11 residues. CDR3 sequence: CASSEDYEQYF.

J is TRBJ2-1 and V is TRBV20-1; TCRdb's assignment of TRBD2 cannot be checked, as there is no DNA. The germline CDR1 and CDR2 sequences are DFQATT and SNEGSKA (reference sequence). CDR3 length: 15 amino acids. CDR3 amino acids: CSAVTLAGVYNEQFF.

The rearrangement uses TRBV28 and TRBJ2-2. The length of the CDR3 is 14 residues. Germline lookup yields CDR1 MDHEN and CDR2 SYDVKM. This CDR3 is CASTPTSAAGELFF.

The chain couples TRBV12-3 or TRBV12-4 to TRBJ2-2; TCRdb lists TRBD2, though no DNA is available to test this call. The CDR3 has 13 residues. CDR3 sequence reads: CASSQGLAGELFF.

This chain connects TRBV20-1 to TRBJ1-1; TCRdb returns TRBD1, unconfirmable since there is no DNA. Germline CDR1 reads DFQATT; CDR2 reads SNEGSKA (reference sequence). The CDR3 contains 12 residues. The CDR3 here is CSAGQGNTEAFF.

The CDR3 loop reads CSVEGREETQYF. The rearrangement links TRBV29-1 to TRBJ2-5. The CDR3 runs to 12 residues. Per the germline V gene, CDR1 is SQVTM and CDR2 is ANQGSEA.

The chain employs TRBV9 and TRBJ2-5; the TRBD1 assignment by TCRdb is unverifiable without DNA. The CDR3 has 14 amino acids. Per germline, CDR1 SGDLS and CDR2 YYNGEE. This CDR3 is CASSVEGGDETQYF.

V and J are TRBV28 and TRBJ2-3. This CDR3 spans 12 amino acids. CDR1 is MDHEN, CDR2 SYDVKM, per germline. The chain's CDR3 is CASSQGADTQYF.

The J gene is TRBJ2-7, the V gene TRBV28; checking the TCRdb D call of TRBD1 is not possible without DNA. CDR1 and CDR2 from the germline V gene are MDHEN and SYDVKM. This CDR3 has 14 residues. The CDR3 sequence is CASSPGGFLYEQYF.

The chain is built from TRBV27 and TRBJ2-1; TCRdb lists TRBD1, though no DNA is available to test this call. The V gene's germline CDR1 is MNHEY and CDR2 SMNVEV (reference sequence). The CDR3 is 17 residues long. CDR3 residues: CASSSDLTGAAYNEQFF.

V is TRBV5-1 and J is TRBJ2-7. This CDR3 contains 14 residues. The germline CDR1 and CDR2 sequences are SGHRS and YFSETQ. CDR3 loop: CTSSLGQGSYEQYF.

The CDR3: CSVDEGRGPDLTDTQYF. The J gene is TRBJ2-3, the V gene TRBV29-1; the D call of TRBD2 rests on TCRdb alone, since no DNA is present to check it. This CDR3 contains 17 residues. Germline lookup yields CDR1 SQVTM and CDR2 ANQGSEA.

The rearrangement links TRBV5-6 to TRBJ2-2; the TRBD2 assignment by TCRdb is unverifiable without DNA. This CDR3 contains 15 residues. Germline V gene data show CDR1 as SGHDT and CDR2 as YYEEEE. The CDR3 protein is CASSFRGGGTGELFF.

Here the CDR3 reads CASSKEQPLGSPLHF. The chain uses TRBV6-6 and TRBJ1-6. The CDR3 has 15 residues. CDR1 MNHNY and CDR2 SVGAGI come from the germline V gene (reference sequence).

V and J are TRBV21-1 and TRBJ2-1; TCRdb's D gene call, TRBD1, goes unchecked for lack of DNA. TRBV21-1 has pseudogene status. The CDR3 contains 18 residues. CDR3 residues: CASSNRDRRLAANNEQFF.

The rearrangement joins TRBV7-2 to TRBJ2-1. The CDR3 has 15 residues. The germline gives CDR1 SGHTA, CDR2 FQGNSA. CDR3 residues: CASSLEGSRYNEQFF.

This rearrangement joins TRBV29-1 to TRBJ2-7; TCRdb designates TRBD2, a call that cannot be tested without DNA. Looked up from germline, CDR1 is SQVTM and CDR2 is ANQGSEA. The CDR3 loop spans 13 amino acids. This chain's CDR3 is CSVESGRGYEQYF.

The V and J genes are TRBV28 and TRBJ2-1; the D call of TRBD2 rests on TCRdb alone, since no DNA is present to check it. Germline CDR1 reads MDHEN; CDR2 reads SYDVKM. The CDR3 is made up of 14 amino acids. CDR3 loop: CASSFLAGHNEQFF.

This chain connects TRBV29-1 to TRBJ2-5; TCRdb selects TRBD1, and the lack of DNA leaves this call unchecked. This CDR3 is 17 amino acids long. CDR1 SQVTM and CDR2 ANQGSEA come from the germline V gene. The CDR3 sequence is CSVGTGGADSPAETQYF.

The rearrangement links TRBV29-1 to TRBJ1-2. The CDR3 sequence is 15 residues long. Germline V gene lookup returns CDR1 SQVTM and CDR2 ANQGSEA. The CDR3 spells CSVEDPFIRADGYTF.

The CDR3 is CASSLRQGSAISNQPQHF. The chain couples TRBV7-6 to TRBJ1-5; TCRdb designates TRBD1, a call that cannot be tested without DNA. The CDR3 totals 18 residues. Germline-derived CDR1 and CDR2 are SGHVS and FNYEAQ.

The chain combines TRBV9 with TRBJ1-2; TCRdb reports TRBD1, a call that lacks DNA to check it against. The germline CDR1 and CDR2 sequences are SGDLS and YYNGEE. The CDR3 has 14 amino acids. CDR3 residues: CASSPPGQFYGYTF.

The gene calls are TRBV29-1 and TRBJ2-7; TCRdb's D gene call, TRBD1, goes unchecked for lack of DNA. Germline loops: CDR1 SQVTM, CDR2 ANQGSEA. This CDR3 contains 13 residues. The CDR3 spells CSVGAGGWYEQYF.

The chain is built from TRBV5-5 and TRBJ1-2. The germline V gene encodes CDR1 SGHKS and CDR2 YYEKEE (reference sequence). The CDR3 runs 16 residues. The chain's CDR3 is CASTPRSTPGHMGYTF.